This T cell receptor beta chain emerged from a study of blood T cell repertoires in COVID-19. Study background: Recovered participants had two consecutive negative NP/OP PCR tests, healthcare professional clearance, or symptom resolution.

This CDR3 is 13 amino acids long. Between the trimmed V and J ends, which lost 3 bases and 8 bases, there was a span of 12 bases. The germline V gene encodes CDR1 KGHDR and CDR2 SFDVKD. Individuals aged about 18 to 89 years were recruited from approximately 24 US areas. Sequencing used immunoSEQ multiplex PCR; TCRdb keeps in-frame clones, though not all of them. Found here are roughly 140,000 clones, approximately 87% of them singletons; the top ten hold under 4.5%. V gene TRBV24-1 combines with J gene TRBJ1-2, with D unclear. Sequences were obtained from PBMCs or T cells enriched from blood (not recorded which). The sequence was obtained from a man in his fifties or sixties in a cohort exposed to, infected with or recovered from COVID-19 (not recorded which). The CDR3 loop reads CATSDPLSRGYTF. The CDR3 DNA reads as TGTGCCACCAGTGATCCTCTCAGCAGGGGCTACACCTTC.